The 27 T cell receptor beta chains below come from one sample, sequenced in a study of T-cell reconstitution after alpha-beta-depleted transplantation in children. Unique molecular identifiers featured in how the TCRbeta library was prepared. MiXCR, run by TCRdb on the PCR reads, gives a single entry per CDR3 protein. The sample shows around 96,000 distinct CDR3 sequences, more than 9% of them seen only once. Here the sequenced sample was PBMCs from the stem cell graft donor, taken from the stem cell graft. Receptors originate from a human donor who donated a stem cell graft to a child with inherited bone marrow failure.

This clonotype was seen repeatedly, ten times or more. The chain is built from TRBV6-5 and TRBJ2-1; D might be TRBD2 (5 bases). V shed 2 bases and J shed 2 bases, with 10 bases lying between them. The CDR3 has 15 amino acids. The V gene's germline CDR1 is MNHEY and CDR2 SVGAGI. The CDR3, as DNA: TGTGCCAGCAGTTACGGGCCGGGAACCTACAATGAGCAGTTCTTC. Translating it yields CASSYGPGTYNEQFF.

This clonotype was detected many times. V is TRBV28 and J is TRBJ2-1; either TRBD1 or TRBD2 may supply D (5 bases each). The germline V gene has CDR1 MDHEN and CDR2 SYDVKM. Trimming took off 7 bases at V and 3 bases at J, with 16 bases between the two ends. This CDR3 contains 15 residues. CDR3 residues: CASKGVGGNYNEQFF. The CDR3 DNA reads as TGTGCCAGCAAAGGGGTTGGAGGAAACTACAATGAGCAGTTCTTC.

This clonotype appeared many times. The V and J genes are TRBV20-1 and TRBJ2-7, with TRBD2 matching over 9 bases. Germline V gives CDR1 DFQATT, CDR2 SNEGSKA (reference sequence). After removal of 6 bases from V and 3 bases from J, the junction contained 9 bases not matched to a gene. There are 14 residues in the CDR3. The CDR3 reads CSAPLTSGDYEQYF. In DNA form, the CDR3 reads TGCAGTGCCCCCCTGACTAGCGGAGACTACGAGCAGTACTTC.

The table lists this clonotype with many counts. The chain is built from TRBV6-1 and TRBJ1-1, with 7 bases lining up with TRBD1. V was pared by 7 bases and J by 5 bases, with 10 bases of the junction left unmatched. Germline V gene data show CDR1 as MNHNS and CDR2 as SASEGT. The CDR3 has 14 residues. The CDR3 loop is CASKIDRADTEAFF. The CDR3 DNA is TGTGCCAGCAAGATCGACAGGGCGGATACTGAAGCTTTCTTT.

This clonotype was recorded at least ten times. J is TRBJ2-1 and V is TRBV12-3 or TRBV12-4, with TRBD2 matching 9 bases. The CDR3 length is 12 residues. V lost 5 bases and J lost 14; bases outside the gene matches: 7. The CDR3 protein is CASSIPLAGKFF. The CDR3 nucleotides are TGTGCCAGCAGTATTCCCCTAGCGGGAAAGTTCTTC.

This clonotype was found many times. V is TRBV24-1 and J is TRBJ1-2; 7 bases are shared with TRBD1. The V segment lost 3 bases and the J segment 3 bases; nucleotides outside the gene matches: 15. The germline gives CDR1 KGHDR, CDR2 SFDVKD. This CDR3 spans 18 amino acids. This chain's CDR3 is CATSDPGTVSSTYYGYTF. The CDR3 DNA is TGTGCCACCAGTGATCCTGGGACAGTCTCTTCGACATACTATGGCTACACCTTC.

There are many counts of this clonotype. The chain links TRBV7-9 to TRBJ2-7; D may correspond to TRBD1 or TRBD2 (5 bases each). CDR3 length equals 13 residues. Germline CDR1 is SEHNR and CDR2 is FQNEAQ (reference sequence). V was pared by 0 bases and J by 3 bases, with 6 bases between. CDR3 residues: CASSLARGYEQYF. Here the CDR3 DNA reads TGTGCCAGCAGCTTAGCGAGGGGCTACGAGCAGTACTTC.

Ten or more counts support this clonotype. The V gene is TRBV27, the J gene TRBJ2-3; TRBD2 might be the D (5 bases). From germline, CDR1 is MNHEY and CDR2 SMNVEV (reference sequence). The V end was cut by 3 bases, the J end by 8 bases, with 12 bases between. The CDR3 totals 13 residues. The CDR3 spells CASSFAGSGTQYF. The CDR3 DNA reads TGTGCCAGCAGTTTTGCGGGCTCGGGTACGCAGTATTTT.

This clonotype was observed at least ten times. The chain has TRBV9 and TRBJ2-2; D might be TRBD2 (6 bases). CDR3 length equals 13 residues. CDR1 is SGDLS and CDR2 is YYNGEE in the germline V gene. The V and J ends lost 4 bases and 6 bases respectively, with 10 bases between them. CDR3 bases: TGTGCCAGCAGCCCCTGGGGGGCCGGGGAGCTGTTTTTT. Translation: CASSPWGAGELFF.

The chain links TRBV4-3 to TRBJ2-5; perhaps TRBD2 as D (6 bases). V was shortened by 0 bases and J by 1 base, with 15 bases between the two germline ends. The CDR3 loop spans 17 amino acids. Looked up from germline, CDR1 is LGHNA and CDR2 is YSLEER. CDR3 residues: CASSQDIGSTFQETQYF. The CDR3 bases are TGCGCCAGCAGCCAAGATATCGGGAGTACTTTCCAAGAGACCCAGTACTTC.

The chain recombines TRBV20-1 with TRBJ1-4, with D possibly matching TRBD1 (5 bases). Germline V gene data show CDR1 as DFQATT and CDR2 as SNEGSKA (reference sequence). V gave up 5 bases and J gave up 8 bases, with 9 bases separating them. This CDR3 has 11 residues. CDR3 coding DNA: TGCAGTGCTGGCAGGACAGAAAAACTGTTTTTT. This sequence encodes CSAGRTEKLFF.

This clonotype was seen many times. The chain employs TRBV27 and TRBJ1-2, with 8 nucleotides matching TRBD1. The CDR3 consists of 15 residues. The germline V gene encodes CDR1 MNHEY and CDR2 SMNVEV (reference sequence). V lost 5 bases, J lost 6 bases, and 11 bases stayed unmatched. CDR3 sequence reads: CASSTQGASVDGYTF. The CDR3 nucleotides read TGTGCCAGCAGTACCCAGGGGGCCTCGGTGGATGGCTACACCTTC.

This clonotype was detected ten times or more. The chain has TRBV5-5 and TRBJ1-1; D unresolved. This CDR3 has 13 amino acids. Trimming pared 0 bases from V and 10 bases from J, leaving 13 bases between. Germline CDR1 SGHKS, CDR2 YYEKEE (reference sequence). The CDR3 DNA follows: TGTGCCAGCAGCTTGGAGGGAACGGGGTTAGCTTTCTTT. It encodes CASSLEGTGLAFF.

The chain links TRBV12-5 to TRBJ1-5, with D maybe TRBD1 (6 bases). Between the trimmed V and J ends, which lost 4 bases and 2 bases, there was a span of 12 bases. The CDR3 sequence is 15 residues long. Germline CDR1 LGHNT, CDR2 FRNRAP. Written as DNA, the CDR3 is TGTGCTAGTGGTTCACGACAGGAGGGCAATCAGCCCCAGCATTTT. Its translation is CASGSRQEGNQPQHF. The whole variable domain, remainder taken from reference TRBV12-5 and TRBJ1-5, is DARVTQTPRHKVTEMGQEVTMRCQPILGHNTVFWYRQTMMQGLELLAYFRNRAPLDDSGMPKDRFSAEMPDATLATLKIQPSEPRDSAVYFCASGSRQEGNQPQHFGDGTRLSIL.

This clonotype was detected many times. The chain uses TRBV11-2 and TRBJ1-2; TRBD1 matches 10 bases. The CDR3 has 17 residues. CDR1 and CDR2 (germline): SGHAT, FQNNGV. Trimming removed 5 bases from V and 4 bases from J; junction bases left unmatched: 13. In DNA, the CDR3 is TGTGCCAGCAGCAGCAGGGACAGGGGTCCAGGGGTCTATGGCTACACCTTC. This codes for CASSSRDRGPGVYGYTF.

This clonotype has a count of ten or more. V and J are TRBV11-1 and TRBJ1-2; 12 bases are shared with TRBD1. The CDR3 has 17 residues. Losses at the gene ends were 5 bases for V and 8 bases for J; bases not matched to a gene: 15. Germline values: CDR1 SGHAT, CDR2 FQDESV (reference sequence). The CDR3 loop is CASSIPGTGGTLGGYTF. The CDR3 coding sequence is TGTGCCAGCAGCATTCCCGGGACAGGGGGCACACTCGGAGGCTACACCTTC.

This clonotype appeared many times. The CDR3 reads CASSLSGFEQYF. For the CDR3, the DNA is TGCGCCAGCAGCTTGTCGGGGTTCGAGCAGTACTTC. This chain connects TRBV5-1 to TRBJ2-7, with D possibly being TRBD2 (5 bases). Trimming pared 1 base from V and 6 bases from J, leaving 8 bases between. The CDR3 has 12 amino acids. CDR1 is SGHRS and CDR2 is YFSETQ in the germline V gene.

This clonotype has at least ten counts. The chain links TRBV7-2 to TRBJ2-3; no firm D call. V lost 5 bases and J 4 bases, leaving 7 bases between the germline ends. The length of the CDR3 is 12 residues. CDR1 is SGHTA and CDR2 is FQGNSA in the germline V gene. This CDR3 reads CASSPAADTQYF. In DNA, the CDR3 is TGTGCCAGCAGCCCGGCAGCAGATACGCAGTATTTT.

This clonotype was seen at least ten times. This rearrangement joins TRBV6-6 to TRBJ2-7; D gene ambiguous. Germline CDR1 is MNHNY and CDR2 is SVGAGI (reference sequence). V shed 5 bases and J shed 4 bases, with 9 bases lying between them. The CDR3 has 12 amino acids. The CDR3 region is CASSISGYEQYF. CDR3 sequence (DNA): TGTGCCAGCAGTATCAGTGGTTACGAGCAGTACTTC.

This clonotype showed up many times. V usage is TRBV20-1 and J usage is TRBJ1-1; D is possibly TRBD1 (5 bases). CDR1 is DFQATT and CDR2 is SNEGSKA in the germline V gene (reference sequence). The CDR3 is made up of 13 amino acids. The CDR3 bases are TGCAGCCCTCGTGGGGGAGTGAACACTGAAGCTTTCTTT. Translated, it gives CSPRGGVNTEAFF.

There are many counts of this clonotype. The V gene is TRBV7-3, the J gene TRBJ2-2; D call uncertain. The germline gives CDR1 SGHTA, CDR2 FQGTGA. V was shortened by 1 base and J by 9 bases, with 6 bases between the two germline ends. This CDR3 region has 12 residues. The CDR3 DNA sequence: TGTGCCAGCAGCTTAAATAGTCGGGAGCTGTTTTTT. Translating it yields CASSLNSRELFF.

This clonotype was seen repeatedly, ten times or more. The chain recombines TRBV29-1 with TRBJ1-2; 9 bases map to TRBD1. Germline CDR1 and CDR2: SQVTM and ANQGSEA. V was clipped by 6 bases and J by 1 base; unmatched bases: 6. This CDR3 has 14 amino acids. CDR3 in amino acids: CSVTDRGNNYGYTF. In DNA, the CDR3 is TGCAGCGTAACCGACAGGGGGAATAACTATGGCTACACCTTC.

This clonotype has at least ten counts. The genes are TRBV7-8 and TRBJ1-4; D unresolved. The CDR3 has 14 residues. The V end lost 1 base, the J end lost 0 bases, and 3 bases lay between the germline ends. Germline lookup yields CDR1 SGHVS and CDR2 FQNEAQ. The CDR3 DNA sequence: TGTGCCAGCAGCTTAGAAGCAACTAATGAAAAACTGTTTTTT. Translating it yields CASSLEATNEKLFF.

This clonotype was recorded many times. The CDR3 nucleotides are TGTGCCAGCAGTTCGACGGTAAACACCGGGGAGCTGTTTTTT. Encoded protein: CASSSTVNTGELFF. The chain combines TRBV6-2 or TRBV6-3 with TRBJ2-2; D is unresolved. CDR1 and CDR2 from the germline V gene are MNHEY and SVGEGT. This CDR3 is built from 14 residues. V was trimmed by 4 bases and J by 2 bases, leaving 8 bases between them.

Ten or more counts support this clonotype. The CDR3 region has the DNA TGTGCCAGCAGCTTAGGCGTCACCCAAGAGACCCAGTACTTC. Translating gives CASSLGVTQETQYF. This sequence joins TRBV7-6 and TRBJ2-5; D gene uncertain. Trimming shortened V by 1 base and J by 1 base, and 7 bases separated the two germline ends. The length of the CDR3 is 14 residues. The germline V gene encodes CDR1 SGHVS and CDR2 FNYEAQ. Using reference TRBV7-6 and TRBJ2-5 for the parts outside the CDR3, the full variable domain is GAGVSQSPRYKVTKRGQDVALRCDPISGHVSLYWYRQALGQGPEFLTYFNYEAQQDKSGLPNDRFSAERPEGSISTLTIQRTEQRDSAMYRCASSLGVTQETQYFGPGTRLLVL.

This clonotype was recorded at least ten times. J is TRBJ1-1 and V is TRBV14; D is unresolved. V shed 0 bases and J shed 4 bases, with 6 bases lying between them. This CDR3 is built from 13 residues. Per the germline V gene, CDR1 is SGHDN and CDR2 is FVKESK. CDR3 residues: CASSQEGGTEAFF. CDR3 sequence (DNA): TGTGCCAGCAGCCAAGAAGGAGGCACTGAAGCTTTCTTT.

In this sample, this clonotype turned up many times. The genes are TRBV5-1 and TRBJ2-1, with D hard to call. Trimming removed 1 base from V and 6 bases from J, with 8 bases in between. This CDR3 is 13 amino acids long. CDR1 is SGHRS and CDR2 is YFSETQ in the germline V gene. The DNA for the CDR3 is TGCGCCAGCAGCTTGATAGGTGGCAATGAGCAGTTCTTC. As protein: CASSLIGGNEQFF.